This record covers a single T cell receptor (beta chain). The assay was immunoSEQ multiplex PCR, and TCRdb's table has in-frame clones only and misses some. This sample yields roughly 140,000 clones, of which approximately 89% are seen a single time; about 0.7% belongs to the top ten. The data are from a study of cytomegalovirus exposure and HLA in healthy donors. The CDR3 consists of 14 residues. Germline V gives CDR1 SGHTA, CDR2 FQGNSA. With 7 bases clipped from V and 5 bases from J, the junction kept 2 bases outside the gene matches. Donors came from a validation cohort of over a hundred subjects, distinct from the first 666-subject cohort.

The sequenced material came from PBMCs. This clonotype originated in a man aged 18 to 30 in good health and CMV-seronegative. The chain is built from TRBV7-2 and TRBJ2-1, with TRBD2 matching 13 bases. The CDR3 bases are TGTGCCAGCAAAGGACTAGCGGGGGACAATGAGCAGTTCTTC. Its translation: CASKGLAGDNEQFF. The entire variable domain, with the rest obtained from reference TRBV7-2 and TRBJ2-1, is as follows: GAGVSQSPSNKVTEKGKDVELRCDPISGHTALYWYRQSLGQGLEFLIYFQGNSAPDKSGLPSDRFSAERTGGSVSTLTIQRTQQEDSAVYLCASKGLAGDNEQFFGPGTRLTVL.